The 14 T cell receptor beta chains below come from one sample, sequenced in a study of T cells in Graves' hyperthyroidism and ophthalmopathy. There were TCR beta CDR3 regions amplified from RNA transcripts. First-round RT-PCR with HTBI primers amplified the TCR CDR3 region. From the multiplex PCR reads, TCRdb called clonotypes with MiXCR, one entry per CDR3 protein. The sample carries under 350,000 distinct CDR3 sequences, roughly 15% recorded once. Sequenced sample: blood. These receptors were collected from a woman aged 40 to 50 with Graves' ophthalmopathy.

The chain uses TRBV30 and TRBJ2-5; TRBD2 aligns across 7 bases. V gave up 7 bases and J gave up 3 bases; unmatched junction bases: 14. This CDR3 region has 15 residues. CDR1 is GTSNPN, CDR2 SVGIG, per germline (reference sequence). The CDR3 region is CASTIAGSPEETQYF. The DNA of the CDR3 is TGTGCCTCAACCATAGCGGGTTCGCCAGAAGAGACCCAGTACTTC.

The CDR3 nucleotides are TGTGCCAGCAGTACCGGACAGTTTAAAATGAACACTGAAGCTTTCTTT. Translated: CASSTGQFKMNTEAFF. The chain recombines TRBV6-1 with TRBJ1-1; a weak D match, TRBD1 (6 bases). The CDR3 runs to 16 residues. Trimming took 5 bases from V and 0 from J, leaving 16 bases between them. In germline, CDR1 is MNHNS, CDR2 SASEGT.

This clonotype was seen many times. V and J are TRBV6-1 and TRBJ2-1; no clear D. Germline CDR1 reads MNHNS; CDR2 reads SASEGT. The CDR3 is 13 amino acids. The ends were cut back, 8 bases at V and 0 bases at J, with 8 bases in the middle. The CDR3 is CASGETSYNEQFF. CDR3 DNA: TGTGCCAGCGGGGAAACCTCCTACAATGAGCAGTTCTTC.

This chain uses TRBV2 with TRBJ1-6; no reliable D call. This CDR3 is built from 15 residues. Trimming removed 7 bases from V and 0 bases from J, with 10 bases in between. Germline V gene lookup returns CDR1 SNHLY and CDR2 FYNNEI. Here the CDR3 reads CASIQESSYNSPLHF. The CDR3 bases are TGTGCCAGCATCCAGGAGAGCTCCTATAATTCACCCCTCCACTTT.

Concerning this clonotype itself: This sequence may be a read error, since a much larger clone differs from it by one base. This chain joins TRBV6-2 or TRBV6-3 and TRBJ2-1; the D gene is possibly TRBD1 (5 bases). Trimming removed 2 bases from V and 1 base from J, with 15 bases in between. Germline values: CDR1 MNHEY, CDR2 SVGEGT. CDR3 length: 17 residues. The CDR3 loop is CASSYGARGSSYNEQFF. The CDR3 DNA reads as TGTGCCAGCAGTTACGGGGCACGAGGTTCGTCCTACAATGAGCAGTTCTTC.

The chain couples TRBV6-6 to TRBJ2-7; perhaps TRBD2 as D (7 bases). This CDR3 is 16 amino acids long. Germline V CDR1 and CDR2: MNHNY, SVGAGI (reference sequence). Trimming cost V 0 bases and J 5 bases, with 17 bases left between them. CDR3 coding DNA: TGTGCCAGCAGTTACTCAGGGGGGGGGCCGGCGGACGAGCAGTACTTC. Translation: CASSYSGGGPADEQYF.

This clonotype has at least ten counts. This sequence joins TRBV7-9 and TRBJ1-1; 9 bases line up with TRBD1. Per germline, CDR1 SEHNR and CDR2 FQNEAQ (reference sequence). This CDR3 spans 13 amino acids. V dropped 10 bases and J dropped 0; count of bases not matched to a gene: 3. The CDR3 DNA reads as TGTGCCATCACAGGGGGCGTGAACACTGAAGCTTTCTTT. Translation gives CAITGGVNTEAFF.

This clonotype was detected a few times. V and J are TRBV20-1 and TRBJ1-2; D gene unclear. CDR3 size: 15 residues. The germline CDR1 and CDR2 sequences are DFQATT and SNEGSKA (reference sequence). V was cut by 3 bases and J by 2 bases, with 16 bases left in between. The CDR3 loop reads CSASPLNKLNYGYTF. The DNA for the CDR3 is TGCAGTGCTAGCCCCCTCAATAAATTGAACTATGGCTACACCTTC.

The V and J genes are TRBV12-3 or TRBV12-4 and TRBJ2-5; D may be TRBD2 (6 bases). The CDR3 has 13 residues. V gave up 6 bases and J gave up 3 bases, with 11 bases separating them. The CDR3 reads CASRMGGKETQYF. The CDR3, as DNA: TGTGCCAGCAGAATGGGAGGAAAAGAGACCCAGTACTTC.

This clonotype was recorded at least ten times. The chain employs TRBV28 and TRBJ2-7, with a weak D call TRBD1 (5 bases). The germline gives CDR1 MDHEN, CDR2 SYDVKM. This CDR3 comprises 15 residues. V was cut by 7 bases and J by 2 bases, with 18 bases left in between. The CDR3 DNA is TGTGCCAGCACCCGAAGGGGTGTTTGGACCTACGAGCAGTACTTC. Amino acids: CASTRRGVWTYEQYF.

On this clonotype: A clone one base away is much larger, so this may be a read error. The V and J genes are TRBV11-2 and TRBJ2-1, with 11 bases aligning to TRBD1. Trimming removed 11 bases from V and 10 bases from J; junction bases left unmatched: 7. The CDR3 has 12 amino acids. Germline V gene data show CDR1 as SGHAT and CDR2 as FQNNGV. The CDR3 DNA follows: TGTGCCTGGGGGACAGGGGGACGCGAGCAGTTCTTC. This translates into CAWGTGGREQFF.

Many counts were recorded for this clonotype. The rearrangement uses TRBV20-1 and TRBJ2-5; D ambiguous. Trimming cost V 0 bases and J 4 bases, with 15 bases left between them. The germline V gene encodes CDR1 DFQATT and CDR2 SNEGSKA (reference sequence). This CDR3 is built from 15 residues. The CDR3 reads CSAREQQVMIETQYF. The DNA for the CDR3 is TGCAGTGCTAGAGAGCAGCAGGTCATGATAGAGACCCAGTACTTC.

This clonotype was found a few times. The chain recombines TRBV20-1 with TRBJ2-7, with D possibly being TRBD2 (5 bases). This CDR3 has 14 residues. Germline V CDR1 and CDR2: DFQATT, SNEGSKA (reference sequence). V lost 4 bases to trimming and J lost 2 bases, with 15 bases between them. The DNA for the CDR3 is TGCAGTGCTAAAAGCGGTCGAGGGACCTACGAGCAGTACTTC. Its translation is CSAKSGRGTYEQYF.

This clonotype was observed a few times. V gene TRBV18 combines with J gene TRBJ2-1; 12 bases match TRBD2. V dropped 6 bases and J dropped 4; count of bases not matched to a gene: 7. The CDR3 contains 16 residues. CDR1 and CDR2 from the germline V gene are KGHSH and LQKENI. CDR3 nucleotide sequence: TGTGCCAGCTCTCCCACCGGGACTAGCGGGTACAATGAGCAGTTCTTC. The encoded protein is CASSPTGTSGYNEQFF.